The 27 T cell receptor beta chains presented below share a single source sample, sequenced in a study of cytomegalovirus exposure and HLA in healthy donors listed by TCRdb under 2017. The receptor library was made with the immunoSEQ multiplex PCR assay. The multiplex PCR relied on a mix of 60 forward primers for TCR Vbeta segments and 13 reverse primers for TCR Jbeta segments. TCRdb took this table from immuneACCESS and kept in-frame rearrangements with V and J called. Such tables lack part of the clones; where checked against another copy, unresolved V genes explain under half of the gap, and the rest is unexplained. This sample holds approximately 220,000 clones; 82% were observed only once. Around 6% of the sample is held by the ten biggest clonotypes. The sequencing sample was made of PBMCs. The receptors were sampled from a man between 35 and 55 years old in good health and CMV-seropositive.

The chain employs TRBV18 and TRBJ1-5; 7 bases are a match to TRBD1. The CDR3 is made up of 15 amino acids. J lost 3 bases, V lost 4 bases, and 6 bases had no gene match. Germline lookup yields CDR1 KGHSH and CDR2 LQKENI. This CDR3 reads CASSQGTDFNQPQHF. CDR3 in DNA: TGTGCCAGCTCACAAGGGACAGATTTCAATCAGCCCCAGCATTTT.

This chain joins TRBV7-9 and TRBJ1-5; perhaps TRBD1 as D (6 bases). The germline CDR1 and CDR2 sequences are SEHNR and FQNEAQ (reference sequence). The CDR3 has 15 residues. Trimming removed 3 bases at V and 5 bases at J, with 14 bases between. The CDR3 DNA follows: TGTGCCAGCAGCTTGGGAGGGGGGGCACATCAGCCCCAGCATTTT. Its translation is CASSLGGGAHQPQHF.

The chain carries TRBV19 and TRBJ2-3; TRBD2 matches 7 bases. Per germline, CDR1 LNHDA and CDR2 SQIVND (reference sequence). The CDR3 has 15 amino acids. The trim removed 5 bases at V and 3 bases at J, leaving 8 bases unmatched. The CDR3: CASSPWGGATDTQYF. Written as DNA, the CDR3 is TGTGCCAGTAGTCCATGGGGGGGAGCAACAGATACGCAGTATTTT.

This chain uses TRBV30 with TRBJ1-4; D gene uncertain. Trimming removed 4 bases at V and 2 bases at J, with 14 bases between. Per the germline V gene, CDR1 is GTSNPN and CDR2 is SVGIG (reference sequence). This CDR3 is 15 amino acids long. The CDR3 region has the DNA TGTGCCTGGAACTCTCCGGGTAGTACTAATGAAAAACTGTTTTTT. Protein: CAWNSPGSTNEKLFF.

The rearrangement links TRBV27 to TRBJ2-3; 7 bases map to TRBD1. This CDR3 spans 14 amino acids. Trimming removed 5 bases from V and 1 base from J; junction bases left unmatched: 3. Germline V lookup: CDR1 MNHEY, CDR2 SMNVEV (reference sequence). The CDR3 spells CASSTDRGTDTQYF. CDR3 sequence (DNA): TGTGCCAGCAGTACAGACAGGGGCACAGATACGCAGTATTTT.

The chain carries TRBV5-6 and TRBJ1-1, with D possibly TRBD1 on 6 matching bases. This CDR3 region has 16 residues. The germline gives CDR1 SGHDT, CDR2 YYEEEE. V gave up 0 bases and J gave up 0 bases, with 12 bases separating them. The CDR3 loop is CASSLGSGVLNTEAFF. The CDR3, as DNA: TGTGCCAGCAGCTTGGGTTCAGGGGTGCTGAACACTGAAGCTTTCTTT.

This chain links TRBV6-5 with TRBJ1-2; D remains unclear. In germline, CDR1 is MNHEY, CDR2 SVGAGI. V gave up 2 bases and J gave up 8 bases, with 15 bases separating them. CDR3 size: 14 residues. The chain's CDR3 is CASSYLGSTQGYTF. CDR3 nucleotide sequence: TGTGCCAGCAGTTACCTAGGTTCAACCCAAGGCTACACCTTC.

This rearrangement joins TRBV5-1 to TRBJ2-1; 12 positions match TRBD2. This CDR3 comprises 17 residues. The V and J ends lost 4 bases and 6 bases, in that order; junction bases with no gene match: 11. The germline V gene encodes CDR1 SGHRS and CDR2 YFSETQ. CDR3 coding DNA: TGCGCCAGCAGCGGGGGAAGTTCTAGCGGGAGGGCCAATGAGCAGTTCTTC. Residues: CASSGGSSSGRANEQFF. Full variable domain (missing parts from reference TRBV5-1 and TRBJ2-1): KAGVTQTPRYLIKTRGQQVTLSCSPISGHRSVSWYQQTPGQGLQFLFEYFSETQRNKGNFPGRFSGRQFSNSRSEMNVSTLELGDSALYLCASSGGSSSGRANEQFFGPGTRLTVL.

This clone was observed a handful of times. V and J are TRBV7-8 and TRBJ1-2; possible D gene TRBD1, 6 bases. The V and J ends lost 1 base and 6 bases respectively, with 15 bases between them. Germline CDR1 and CDR2: SGHVS and FQNEAQ. CDR3 length: 15 residues. The DNA for the CDR3 is TGTGCCAGCAGCTTAGGAGCCTGGGACAACGATGGCTACACCTTC. Amino acids: CASSLGAWDNDGYTF.

This chain uses TRBV12-5 with TRBJ2-3, with 9 nucleotides matching TRBD2. CDR1 LGHNT and CDR2 FRNRAP come from the germline V gene. The J segment lost 4 bases and the V segment lost 1 base, leaving 3 bases of the junction unmatched. The CDR3 loop spans 15 amino acids. CDR3: CASGLEAGGPDTQYF. For the CDR3, the DNA is TGTGCTAGTGGTTTGGAGGCGGGAGGGCCAGATACGCAGTATTTT.

The gene calls are TRBV7-9 and TRBJ2-2; D gene unclear. The V gene's germline CDR1 is SEHNR and CDR2 FQNEAQ (reference sequence). V lost 4 bases and J lost 7, with 13 bases in between. The CDR3 loop spans 14 amino acids. This CDR3 is CASSSTSASGELFF. The CDR3 nucleotides read TGTGCCAGCAGCTCAACCAGCGCGAGCGGGGAGCTGTTTTTT.

The CDR3 region is CASSLLPRQAESLHF. CDR3 sequence (DNA): TGTGCCAGCAGTTTATTACCGAGACAGGCCGAATCCCTCCACTTT. V and J are TRBV27 and TRBJ1-6; D may be TRBD1 (6 bases). Germline assignment: CDR1 MNHEY and CDR2 SMNVEV (reference sequence). There are 15 residues in the CDR3. Trimming took 1 base from V and 14 from J, leaving 18 bases between them.

Comments on this clone: The junction shows a germline mismatch at one end, possibly a read error. V is TRBV7-7 and J is TRBJ2-5; 12 nucleotides align to TRBD1. The CDR3 runs 17 residues. Germline CDR1 and CDR2: SSHAT and FNYEAQ (reference sequence). The CDR3 sequence is CASSLGAGTGGEETQYF. For the CDR3, the DNA is TGTGCTAGCAGCTTAGGAGCCGGGACAGGGGGCGAAGAGACCCAGTACTTC.

This clone was observed a handful of times. This chain joins TRBV5-4 and TRBJ2-7; 10 bases agree with TRBD1. The CDR3 spans 15 residues. Trimming took 0 bases from V and 7 from J; bases not matched to a gene: 7. Germline-derived CDR1 and CDR2 are SGHNT and YYREEE (reference sequence). The CDR3 DNA is TGTGCCAGCAGCTTGGTAGGCGACAGGGGGCAAGAGCAGTACTTC. Translation: CASSLVGDRGQEQYF.

This clone was seen once. Germline and junction disagree at one end, which may indicate a read error. The chain combines TRBV7-9 with TRBJ2-5, with 7 bases matching TRBD1. The CDR3 contains 15 residues. From germline, CDR1 is SEHNR and CDR2 FQNEAQ (reference sequence). This CDR3 reads CSSSLQQGPQETQYF. The CDR3 bases are TGTTCCAGCAGCTTACAACAGGGGCCCCAAGAGACCCAGTACTTC.

Here the CDR3 reads CASSFRFSTDTQYF. CDR3 nucleotides: TGTGCCAGCAGCTTCAGGTTTAGCACAGATACGCAGTATTTT. This chain connects TRBV7-6 to TRBJ2-3; D call uncertain. This CDR3 spans 14 amino acids. Trimming cost V 3 bases and J 0 bases, with 7 bases left between them. Germline values: CDR1 SGHVS, CDR2 FNYEAQ. The full variable domain, rest sourced from reference TRBV7-6 and TRBJ2-3, is GAGVSQSPRYKVTKRGQDVALRCDPISGHVSLYWYRQALGQGPEFLTYFNYEAQQDKSGLPNDRFSAERPEGSISTLTIQRTEQRDSAMYRCASSFRFSTDTQYFGPGTRLTVL.

The chain joins TRBV7-3 to TRBJ2-1, with 7 nucleotides matching TRBD1. From germline, CDR1 is SGHTA and CDR2 FQGTGA. Trimming at V came to 5 bases and at J to 10 bases, leaving 5 bases not matched to a gene. CDR3 size: 12 residues. The CDR3, as DNA: TGTGCCAGCAGCCCGACAGGGCGCGAGCAGTTCTTC. Translated, it gives CASSPTGREQFF.

The gene calls are TRBV5-8 and TRBJ1-2; the match to TRBD1 covers 7 bases. This CDR3 region has 14 residues. CDR1 and CDR2 (germline): SGHTS, YDEGEE. Losses at the gene ends were 4 bases for V and 4 bases for J; bases not matched to a gene: 7. CDR3 amino acids: CASSRADRAYGYTF. Here the CDR3 DNA reads TGTGCCAGCAGCCGCGCCGACAGGGCCTATGGCTACACCTTC.

The chain links TRBV4-1 to TRBJ2-7, with TRBD2 matching over 8 bases. Germline CDR1 is MGHRA and CDR2 is YSYEKL. The CDR3 consists of 16 residues. Unmatched junction bases numbered 6, after V lost 0 bases and J lost 2 bases. The CDR3 reads CASSQESTSGTYEQYF. The CDR3 DNA is TGCGCCAGCAGCCAAGAGTCCACTAGCGGTACCTACGAGCAGTACTTC.

The rearrangement links TRBV2 to TRBJ2-1; D may be TRBD2 (5 bases). With 0 bases removed from V and 0 bases from J, the gap between germline ends came to 6 bases. Germline V gene lookup returns CDR1 SNHLY and CDR2 FYNNEI. This CDR3 is 15 amino acids long. DNA for the CDR3: TGTGCCAGCAGTGAAGCGGAGGCCTCCTACAATGAGCAGTTCTTC. Translation: CASSEAEASYNEQFF. The whole variable domain, filled in from reference TRBV2 and TRBJ2-1, reads EPEVTQTPSHQVTQMGQEVILRCVPISNHLYFYWYRQILGQKVEFLVSFYNNEISEKSEIFDDQFSVERPDGSNFTLKIRSTKLEDSAMYFCASSEAEASYNEQFFGPGTRLTVL.

This clone was seen a single time. J is TRBJ2-7 and V is TRBV11-2, with no clear D. Looked up from germline, CDR1 is SGHAT and CDR2 is FQNNGV. Trimming cost V 2 bases and J 0 bases, with 8 bases left between them. The CDR3 runs to 14 residues. CDR3 coding DNA: TGTGCCAGCAGCTTACCCCGACTCTCCTACGAGCAGTACTTC. This encodes CASSLPRLSYEQYF. The whole variable domain, remainder taken from reference TRBV11-2 and TRBJ2-7, is EAGVAQSPRYKIIEKRQSVAFWCNPISGHATLYWYQQILGQGPKLLIQFQNNGVVDDSQLPKDRFSAERLKGVDSTLKIQPAKLEDSAVYLCASSLPRLSYEQYFGPGTRLTVT.

This clone was recorded once. The V and J genes are TRBV7-8 and TRBJ1-5; D perhaps matches TRBD1 (6 bases). V lost 8 bases to trimming and J lost 0 bases, with 14 bases between them. CDR3 length equals 15 residues. Germline loops: CDR1 SGHVS, CDR2 FQNEAQ. The CDR3 region is CASESRGFSNQPQHF. The CDR3 DNA sequence: TGTGCCAGCGAGTCTAGGGGGTTTAGCAATCAGCCCCAGCATTTT.

The rearrangement links TRBV28 to TRBJ1-5; D not certain. Between the trimmed V and J ends, which lost 3 bases and 2 bases, there was a span of 11 bases. Germline loops: CDR1 MDHEN, CDR2 SYDVKM. This CDR3 spans 15 amino acids. The CDR3 bases are TGTGCCAGCAGTTTTGGTGCGTCCGGCAATCAGCCCCAGCATTTT. This gives the protein CASSFGASGNQPQHF.

The chain recombines TRBV21-1 with TRBJ2-4; no check of the table's D call, TRBD2, against the DNA was made. TRBV21-1 is recorded as a pseudogene. The CDR3 runs 17 residues. In DNA, the CDR3 is TGTGCCAGCAGCAAACGGAGAACGGGAGTAGCCAAAAACATTCAGTACTTC. It translates to CASSKRRTGVAKNIQYF.

The genes are TRBV6-5 and TRBJ1-1, with TRBD1 matching over 7 bases. The junction had 5 bases not matched to a gene; V was cut back by 2 bases and J by 5 bases. The CDR3 length is 14 residues. Germline-derived CDR1 and CDR2 are MNHEY and SVGAGI. The CDR3: CASSYAQGSTEAFF. The DNA of the CDR3 is TGTGCCAGCAGTTACGCACAGGGGAGTACTGAAGCTTTCTTT.

The chain joins TRBV9 to TRBJ2-7; 8 bases are shared with TRBD2. The CDR3 runs to 17 residues. The ends lost 4 bases at V and 1 base at J; junction bases unmatched: 13. CDR1 and CDR2 from the germline V gene are SGDLS and YYNGEE. In DNA form, the CDR3 reads TGTGCCAGCAGCCCAACGCCTAGCGGGCGCCTTTCCTACGAGCAGTACTTC. Translated: CASSPTPSGRLSYEQYF.

This clone was counted only a few times. The V and J genes are TRBV2 and TRBJ2-1; no definite D call. This CDR3 has 14 amino acids. Germline loops: CDR1 SNHLY, CDR2 FYNNEI. Trimming cost V 6 bases and J 6 bases, with 15 bases left between them. The CDR3: CASRETPVGNEQFF. The CDR3 DNA follows: TGTGCCAGCAGGGAGACCCCGGTGGGCAATGAGCAGTTCTTC.